Below are 8 T cell receptor beta chains sequenced from a single sample in a study of blood T cell repertoires in COVID-19. Repertoires were generated with immunoSEQ multiplex PCR, while TCRdb's copy carries only in-frame clones and drops some. The sample holds about 200,000 clones, about 86% seen once. The sequenced material came from peripheral blood. These receptors came from a woman aged 45 to 65 with acute or convalescent COVID-19.

The V call is TRBV7-2, the J call TRBJ2-5, with 12 bases lining up with TRBD2. This CDR3 comprises 19 residues. The germline V gene has CDR1 SGHTA and CDR2 FQGNSA. With 3 bases clipped from V and 5 bases from J, the junction kept 16 bases outside the gene matches. In nucleotides, the CDR3 is TGTGCCAGCAGCTTCCTTGCTTTTGGGACTAGCGGGTTGAGGGAGACCCAGTACTTC. Protein: CASSFLAFGTSGLRETQYF.

This rearrangement joins TRBV14 to TRBJ2-1, with TRBD1 identical over 7 bases. The germline CDR1 and CDR2 sequences are SGHDN and FVKESK. This CDR3 region has 13 residues. V lost 4 bases and J lost 4; bases outside the gene matches: 1. This CDR3 reads CASSRQGYNEQFF. In DNA form, the CDR3 reads TGTGCCAGCAGCCGACAGGGTTACAATGAGCAGTTCTTC.

V is TRBV18 and J is TRBJ1-4, with 7 bases aligning to TRBD1. The germline V gene encodes CDR1 KGHSH and CDR2 LQKENI. The junction had 2 bases not matched to a gene; V was cut back by 0 bases and J by 4 bases. The CDR3 spans 15 residues. The CDR3 here is CASSPPGQFNEKLFF. The CDR3 DNA sequence: TGTGCCAGCTCACCACCGGGACAGTTTAATGAAAAACTGTTTTTT.

The V gene is TRBV3-1 (or the pseudogene TRBV3-2), the J gene TRBJ1-2; D unresolved. Germline lookup yields CDR1 LGHDT and CDR2 YNNKEL (reference sequence). CDR3 length: 13 residues. With 3 bases removed from V and 9 bases from J, the gap between germline ends came to 14 bases. CDR3: CASSQGLGGSYTF. The CDR3 DNA follows: TGTGCCAGCAGCCAGGGTCTGGGAGGAAGCTACACCTTC.

In this sample, this clone turned up a few times. This rearrangement joins TRBV20-1 to TRBJ1-1; 9 bases match TRBD1. CDR3 length: 11 residues. Germline CDR1 is DFQATT and CDR2 is SNEGSKA (reference sequence). The V segment lost 5 bases and the J segment 11 bases; nucleotides outside the gene matches: 6. CDR3 in amino acids: CSASRQGGAFF. The CDR3 DNA sequence: TGCAGTGCTTCCCGACAGGGGGGGGCTTTCTTT.

This chain links TRBV21-1 with TRBJ2-2; no check of the table's D call, TRBD2, against the DNA was made. TRBV21-1 corresponds to a pseudogene. The CDR3 runs to 16 residues. This chain's CDR3 is CASSSGGREESGELFF. CDR3 coding DNA: TGTGCCAGCAGTTCGGGGGGGCGCGAAGAGTCCGGGGAGCTGTTTTTT.

The genes are TRBV6-2 or TRBV6-3 and TRBJ2-2; D might be TRBD2 (6 bases). CDR1 is MNHEY and CDR2 is SVGEGT in the germline V gene. V shed 7 bases and J shed 2 bases, with 17 bases lying between them. The CDR3 runs 16 residues. CDR3 DNA sequence: TGTGCCAGCATCCCCGCCGGGACTTTAAACACCGGGGAGCTGTTTTTT. Protein: CASIPAGTLNTGELFF.

The chain links TRBV15 to TRBJ1-1; no clear D gene. Trimming shortened V by 0 bases and J by 4 bases, and 9 bases separated the two germline ends. CDR3 length: 14 amino acids. CDR1 and CDR2 (germline): LNHNV, YYDKDF (reference sequence). CDR3 DNA sequence: TGTGCCACCAGCAGAGAGTGGGAGACCACTGAAGCTTTCTTT. Its protein product is CATSREWETTEAFF. The variable domain in full, completed from reference TRBV15 and TRBJ1-1, reads DAMVIQNPRYQVTQFGKPVTLSCSQTLNHNVMYWYQQKSSQAPKLLFHYYDKDFNNEADTPDNFQSRRPNTSFCFLDIRSPGLGDTAMYLCATSREWETTEAFFGQGTRLTVV.